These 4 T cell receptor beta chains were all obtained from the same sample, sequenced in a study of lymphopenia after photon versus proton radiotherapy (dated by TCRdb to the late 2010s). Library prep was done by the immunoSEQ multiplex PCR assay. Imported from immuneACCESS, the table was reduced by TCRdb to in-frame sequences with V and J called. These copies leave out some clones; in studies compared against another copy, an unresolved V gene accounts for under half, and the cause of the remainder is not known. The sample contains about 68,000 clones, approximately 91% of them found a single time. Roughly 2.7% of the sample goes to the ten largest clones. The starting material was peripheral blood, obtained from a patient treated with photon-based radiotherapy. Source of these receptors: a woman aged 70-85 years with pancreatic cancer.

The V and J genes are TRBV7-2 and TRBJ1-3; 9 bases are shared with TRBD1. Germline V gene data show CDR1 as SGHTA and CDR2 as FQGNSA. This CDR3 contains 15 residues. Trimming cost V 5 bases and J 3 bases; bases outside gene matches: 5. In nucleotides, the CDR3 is TGTGCCAGCAGCCCCCGACAGGGGGTTGGAAACACCATATATTTT. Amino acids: CASSPRQGVGNTIYF. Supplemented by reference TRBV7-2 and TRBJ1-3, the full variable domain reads GAGVSQSPSNKVTEKGKDVELRCDPISGHTALYWYRQSLGQGLEFLIYFQGNSAPDKSGLPSDRFSAERTGGSVSTLTIQRTQQEDSAVYLCASSPRQGVGNTIYFGEGSWLTVV.

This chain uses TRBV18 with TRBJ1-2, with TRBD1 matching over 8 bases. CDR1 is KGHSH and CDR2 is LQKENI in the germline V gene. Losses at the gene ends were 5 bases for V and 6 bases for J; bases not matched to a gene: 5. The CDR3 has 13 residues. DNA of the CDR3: TGTGCCAGCTCAACACAGGGGGGAGATGGCTACACCTTC. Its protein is CASSTQGGDGYTF.

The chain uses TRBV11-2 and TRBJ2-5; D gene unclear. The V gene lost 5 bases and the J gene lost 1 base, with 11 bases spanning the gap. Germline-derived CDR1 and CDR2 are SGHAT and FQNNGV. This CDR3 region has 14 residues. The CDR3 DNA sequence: TGTGCCAGCAGCACCCGGACCTTCCAAGAGACCCAGTACTTC. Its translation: CASSTRTFQETQYF. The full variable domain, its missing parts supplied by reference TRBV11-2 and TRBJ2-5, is EAGVAQSPRYKIIEKRQSVAFWCNPISGHATLYWYQQILGQGPKLLIQFQNNGVVDDSQLPKDRFSAERLKGVDSTLKIQPAKLEDSAVYLCASSTRTFQETQYFGPGTRLLVL.

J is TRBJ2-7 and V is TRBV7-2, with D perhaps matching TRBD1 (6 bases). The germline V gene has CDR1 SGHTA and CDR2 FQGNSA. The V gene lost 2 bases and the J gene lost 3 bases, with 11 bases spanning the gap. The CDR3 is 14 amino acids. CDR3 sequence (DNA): TGTGCCAGCAGCTTACAGGGGTTAGGCTACGAGCAGTACTTC. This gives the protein CASSLQGLGYEQYF.